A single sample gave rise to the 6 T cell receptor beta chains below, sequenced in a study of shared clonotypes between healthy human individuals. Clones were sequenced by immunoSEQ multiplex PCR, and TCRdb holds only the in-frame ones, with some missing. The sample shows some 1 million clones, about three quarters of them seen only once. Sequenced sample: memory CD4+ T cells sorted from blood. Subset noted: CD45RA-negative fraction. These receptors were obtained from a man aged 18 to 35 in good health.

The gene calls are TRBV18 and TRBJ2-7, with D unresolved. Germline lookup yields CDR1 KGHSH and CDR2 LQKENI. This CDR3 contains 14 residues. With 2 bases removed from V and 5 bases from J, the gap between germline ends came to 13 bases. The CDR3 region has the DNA TGTGCCAGCTCACCAGTTTCCTGGGTCAACGAGCAGTACTTC. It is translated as CASSPVSWVNEQYF. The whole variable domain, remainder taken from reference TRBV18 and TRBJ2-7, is NAGVMQNPRHLVRRRGQEARLRCSPMKGHSHVYWYRQLPEEGLKFMVYLQKENIIDESGMPKERFSAEFPKEGPSILRIQQVVRGDSAAYFCASSPVSWVNEQYFGPGTRLTVT.

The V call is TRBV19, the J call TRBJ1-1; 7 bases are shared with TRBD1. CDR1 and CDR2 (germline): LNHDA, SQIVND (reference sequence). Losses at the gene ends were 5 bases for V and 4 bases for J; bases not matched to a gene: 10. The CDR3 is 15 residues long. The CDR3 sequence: CASSPPGGWGTEAFF. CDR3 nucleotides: TGTGCCAGTAGTCCCCCAGGGGGTTGGGGCACTGAAGCTTTCTTT.

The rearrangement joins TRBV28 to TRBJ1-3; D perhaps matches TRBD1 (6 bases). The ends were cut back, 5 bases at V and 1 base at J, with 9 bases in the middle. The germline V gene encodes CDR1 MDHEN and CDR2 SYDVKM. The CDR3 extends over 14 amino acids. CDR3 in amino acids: CASSRQASGNTIYF. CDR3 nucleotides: TGTGCCAGCAGTCGACAGGCTTCTGGAAACACCATATATTTT.

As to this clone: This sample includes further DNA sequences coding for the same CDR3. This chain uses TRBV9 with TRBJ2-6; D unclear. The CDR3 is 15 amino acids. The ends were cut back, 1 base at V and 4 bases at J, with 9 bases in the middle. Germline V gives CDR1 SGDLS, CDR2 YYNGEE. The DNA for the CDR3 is TGTGCCAGCAGCGTACAAGGTTCCGGGGCCAACGTCCTGACTTTC. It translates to CASSVQGSGANVLTF.

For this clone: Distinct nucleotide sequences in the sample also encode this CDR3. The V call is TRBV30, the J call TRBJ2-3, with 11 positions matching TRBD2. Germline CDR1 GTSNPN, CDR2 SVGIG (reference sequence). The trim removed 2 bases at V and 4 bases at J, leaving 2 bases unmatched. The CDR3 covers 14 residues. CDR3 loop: CAWSPGLAADTQYF. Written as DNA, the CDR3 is TGTGCCTGGAGTCCGGGACTAGCGGCAGATACGCAGTATTTT.

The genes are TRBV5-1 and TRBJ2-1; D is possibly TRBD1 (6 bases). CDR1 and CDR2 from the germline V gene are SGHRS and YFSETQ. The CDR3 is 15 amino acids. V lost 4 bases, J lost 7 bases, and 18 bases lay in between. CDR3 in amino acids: CASSMMTGLPNEQFF. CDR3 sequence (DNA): TGCGCCAGCAGCATGATGACAGGTTTACCTAATGAGCAGTTCTTC.